The source of this T cell receptor (beta chain) is a study of cytomegalovirus exposure and HLA in healthy donors. The overall study: Clustering assigned 81% of the roughly 370 genotyped donors to the Caucasian-associated ancestry cluster. Study outcomes and limitations: Owing to their indistinguishability, certain V segments, notably TRBV6-2 and TRBV6-3, were excluded. A few of the chains that were CMV-associated were confirmed in vitro to be specific for CMV antigens.

The CDR3 totals 12 residues. CDR1 is SNHLY, CDR2 FYNNEI, per germline. Losses at the gene ends were 5 bases for V and 8 bases for J; bases not matched to a gene: 5. Primers: 60 Vbeta forward and 13 Jbeta reverse. Method: immunoSEQ multiplex PCR; TCRdb's copy keeps in-frame clones and lacks some. This sample has around 120,000 clones, with about 75% found just once. This clone showed up just a few times. What it binds is not known. This receptor was taken from a man aged 60 to 69 in good health and CMV-seropositive. Material: PBMCs. The chain employs TRBV2 and TRBJ1-2; 7 positions agree with TRBD1. CDR3: CASSKGQLGYTF. CDR3 nucleotide sequence: TGTGCCAGCAGTAAGGGACAGTTGGGCTACACCTTC.